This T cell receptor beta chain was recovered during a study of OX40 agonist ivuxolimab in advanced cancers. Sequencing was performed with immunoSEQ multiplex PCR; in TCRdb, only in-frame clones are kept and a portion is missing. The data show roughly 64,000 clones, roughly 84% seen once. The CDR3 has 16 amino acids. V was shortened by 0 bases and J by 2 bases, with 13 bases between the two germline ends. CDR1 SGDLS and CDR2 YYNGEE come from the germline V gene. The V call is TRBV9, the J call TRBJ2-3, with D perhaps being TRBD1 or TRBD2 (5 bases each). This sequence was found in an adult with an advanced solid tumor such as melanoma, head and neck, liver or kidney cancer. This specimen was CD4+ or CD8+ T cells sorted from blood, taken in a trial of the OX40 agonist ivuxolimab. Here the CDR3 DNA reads TGTGCCAGCAGCGTAGGGGGGAGTCGTAACACAGATACGCAGTATTTT. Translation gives CASSVGGSRNTDTQYF.